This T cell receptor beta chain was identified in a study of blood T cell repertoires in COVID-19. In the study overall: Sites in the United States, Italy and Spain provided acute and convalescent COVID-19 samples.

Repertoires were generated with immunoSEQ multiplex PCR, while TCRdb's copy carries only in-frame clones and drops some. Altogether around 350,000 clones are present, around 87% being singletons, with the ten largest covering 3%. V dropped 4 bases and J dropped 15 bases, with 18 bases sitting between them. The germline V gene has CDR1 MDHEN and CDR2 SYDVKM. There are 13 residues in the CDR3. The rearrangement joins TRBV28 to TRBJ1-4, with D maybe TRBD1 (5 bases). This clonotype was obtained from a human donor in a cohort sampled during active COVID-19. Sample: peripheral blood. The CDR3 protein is CASSSLDPKGMFF. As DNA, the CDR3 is TGTGCCAGCAGTTCCCTGGACCCGAAGGGGATGTTTTTT.